This T cell receptor (beta chain) was obtained from a study of cytomegalovirus exposure and HLA in healthy donors. This clone was counted a few times. Unmatched junction bases numbered 3, after V lost 1 base and J lost 4 bases. Germline V gene sequence: CDR1 MNHEY, CDR2 SMNVEV (reference sequence). This CDR3 contains 16 residues. PCR employed 60 Vbeta and 13 Jbeta primers. Produced via immunoSEQ multiplex PCR; TCRdb's table is partial and in-frame only. The sample has 210,000 or so clones; around four fifths are singletons. The TCR comes from a woman between 40 and 55 years old in good health and CMV-seronegative. Sequenced input: PBMCs. J is TRBJ1-5 and V is TRBV27, with TRBD1 identical over 11 bases. Here the CDR3 reads CASSLLGTGGNQPQHF. CDR3 bases: TGTGCCAGCAGTTTATTAGGGACAGGGGGGAATCAGCCCCAGCATTTT.